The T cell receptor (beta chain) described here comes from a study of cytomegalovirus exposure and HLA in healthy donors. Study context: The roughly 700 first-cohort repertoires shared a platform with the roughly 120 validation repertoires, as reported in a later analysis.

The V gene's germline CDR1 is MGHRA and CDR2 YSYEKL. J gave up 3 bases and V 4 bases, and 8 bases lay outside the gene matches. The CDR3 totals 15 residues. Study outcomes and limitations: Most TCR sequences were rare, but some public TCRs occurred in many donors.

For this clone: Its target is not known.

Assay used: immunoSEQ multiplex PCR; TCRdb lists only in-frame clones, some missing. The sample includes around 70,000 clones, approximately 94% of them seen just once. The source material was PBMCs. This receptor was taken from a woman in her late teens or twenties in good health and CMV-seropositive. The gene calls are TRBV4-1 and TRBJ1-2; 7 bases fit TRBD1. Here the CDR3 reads CASSPEGAAYYGYTF. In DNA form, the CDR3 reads TGCGCCAGCAGCCCGGAGGGGGCAGCTTACTATGGCTACACCTTC.